These T cell receptor beta chains were read from a single sample in a study of cytomegalovirus exposure and HLA in healthy donors. Sequencing used immunoSEQ multiplex PCR; TCRdb keeps in-frame clones, though not all of them. The sample comprises about 92,000 clones, around 80% of which are singletons, and around 2% rests with the top ten. Sequenced material: PBMCs. The receptors here all came from a man aged 18-30 years in good health and CMV-seronegative. Each CDR3 is given without its conserved first and last residue.

j_gene: TRBJ2-7
len: 11
v_gene: TRBV7-2
CDR3aa: ASSLTGAYEQY

j_gene: TRBJ2-5
len: 15
v_gene: TRBV9
CDR3aa: ASSLLAIPWEGETQY

j_gene: TRBJ1-5
len: 13
v_gene: TRBV6-5
CDR3aa: ASSYSGQNNQPQH

j_gene: TRBJ1-1
len: 12
v_gene: TRBV25-1
CDR3aa: ASSGGQVVRRAF

j_gene: TRBJ2-2
len: 14
v_gene: TRBV7-8
CDR3aa: ASSLKVQGNTGELF

j_gene: TRBJ2-2
len: 16
v_gene: TRBV4-1
CDR3aa: ASSPRTSGGAYTGELF

j_gene: TRBJ1-1
len: 13
v_gene: TRBV6-5
CDR3aa: ASSPTGTGITEAF

j_gene: TRBJ1-3
len: 14
v_gene: TRBV6-6
CDR3aa: ASSPQGGRTGNTIY

j_gene: TRBJ2-3
len: 12
v_gene: TRBV5-1
CDR3aa: ASSQGQGGDTQY

j_gene: TRBJ1-5
len: 14
v_gene: TRBV6-1
CDR3aa: ASSVRQGLSNQPQH